Below, 12 T cell receptor beta chains from the same sample are listed, as sequenced in a study of beta chain features in type 1 diabetes. Antigen specificity for these receptors is unknown. The study's findings and limits: Shortening of TCRB CDR3s, moderate but significant, appeared in all four CD4+ subsets of Type 1 diabetes patients.

TCRB transcripts that were expressed got sequenced, as all of the isolated RNA had been reverse transcribed. Generated by immunoSEQ multiplex PCR, the TCRdb table keeps only in-frame clones and is missing some. The table records around 130,000 clones, roughly 15% of them present only once. Sequenced material: central memory CD4+ T cells from blood. The receptors here all came from a man aged 30-40 years with type 1 diabetes.

Only a few counts were recorded for this clone. The chain uses TRBV25-1 and TRBJ1-6; D is unclear. V was trimmed by 3 bases and J by 7 bases, leaving 10 bases between them. This CDR3 region has 14 residues. Looked up from germline, CDR1 is MGHDK and CDR2 is SYGVNS. The CDR3 coding sequence is TGTGCCAGCAGTGAGCTGAGTCACAATTCACCCCTCCACTTT. It specifies CASSELSHNSPLHF.

In this sample, this clone turned up many times. The chain combines TRBV7-6 with TRBJ2-7; either TRBD1 or TRBD2 may fit D (7 bases each). CDR3 length: 15 amino acids. Per germline, CDR1 SGHVS and CDR2 FNYEAQ. The V end was cut by 5 bases, the J end by 0 bases, with 14 bases between. The CDR3 nucleotides read TGTGCCAGCAGCAATCCAGGGGGGGTCTCCTACGAGCAGTACTTC. It translates to CASSNPGGVSYEQYF.

This clone was recorded a few times. This rearrangement joins TRBV30 to TRBJ2-7, with 9 bases matching TRBD1. The CDR3 has 13 residues. Germline CDR1 is GTSNPN and CDR2 is SVGIG (reference sequence). Germline trimming cut 7 bases from V and 3 bases from J; bases unmatched to any gene: 7. CDR3 coding DNA: TGTGCCTTGGGACAGGGAAGGGTCTACGAGCAGTACTTC. Amino acids: CALGQGRVYEQYF.

This clone was seen a few times. The chain employs TRBV6-5 and TRBJ2-5, with D possibly being TRBD1 (6 bases). CDR3 length equals 13 residues. Germline assignment: CDR1 MNHEY and CDR2 SVGAGI. Trimming removed 6 bases from V and 0 bases from J, with 8 bases in between. Written as DNA, the CDR3 is TGTGCCAGCAGCGGACAGTACCAAGAGACCCAGTACTTC. Protein product: CASSGQYQETQYF.

The chain links TRBV5-1 to TRBJ2-3; the D gene is possibly TRBD1 (6 bases). Germline V lookup: CDR1 SGHRS, CDR2 YFSETQ. The ends were cut back, 0 bases at V and 5 bases at J, with 10 bases in the middle. The CDR3 loop spans 14 amino acids. The CDR3 DNA sequence: TGCGCCAGCAGCTTGGAACAGGGCGGAGATACGCAGTATTTT. This sequence encodes CASSLEQGGDTQYF.

Only a few counts were recorded for this clone. The genes are TRBV12-5 and TRBJ1-2; tentative D call: TRBD1 (6 bases). Germline lookup yields CDR1 LGHNT and CDR2 FRNRAP. This CDR3 has 13 residues. Trimming stripped 1 base from V and 5 bases from J, with 8 bases between. In nucleotides, the CDR3 is TGTGCTAGTGGTTTGGATCAGGGGTATGGCTACACCTTC. As protein: CASGLDQGYGYTF.

The chain uses TRBV20-1 and TRBJ1-2; D is unresolved. Germline V gene lookup returns CDR1 DFQATT and CDR2 SNEGSKA (reference sequence). The CDR3 is made up of 10 amino acids. Trimming removed 5 bases from V and 3 bases from J, with 4 bases in between. This CDR3 reads CSAPYYGYTF. The DNA of the CDR3 is TGCAGTGCTCCTTACTATGGCTACACCTTC.

The chain recombines TRBV6-5 with TRBJ2-1, with D unresolved. Trimming removed 6 bases at V and 1 base at J, with 13 bases between. The germline V gene encodes CDR1 MNHEY and CDR2 SVGAGI. CDR3 length: 15 residues. The CDR3, as DNA: TGTGCCAGCAGCCGCTCAGATGCGTCCTACAATGAGCAGTTCTTC. The encoded protein is CASSRSDASYNEQFF.

This clone has just a few counts. CDR3 sequence reads: CASSLEGGTEAFF. DNA of the CDR3: TGTGCCAGCAGCTTAGAAGGGGGCACTGAAGCTTTCTTT. The chain is built from TRBV7-9 and TRBJ1-1, with a tentative D call TRBD1 (6 bases). CDR3 size: 13 residues. V was clipped by 1 base and J by 4 bases, with 7 bases between them. CDR1 SEHNR and CDR2 FQNEAQ come from the germline V gene (reference sequence).

The chain joins TRBV4-2 to TRBJ1-5; no clear D gene. The germline V gene has CDR1 LGHNA and CDR2 YNFKEQ. The CDR3 is made up of 13 amino acids. With 3 bases removed from V and 3 bases from J, the gap between germline ends came to 6 bases. The CDR3 spells CASSHDNNQPQHF. DNA of the CDR3: TGTGCCAGCAGCCATGACAACAATCAGCCCCAGCATTTT.

V is TRBV5-6 and J is TRBJ2-7; 7 nucleotides align to TRBD1. Germline-derived CDR1 and CDR2 are SGHDT and YYEEEE. The CDR3 length is 13 residues. V shed 4 bases and J 6 bases; nucleotides not matched to a gene: 7. The CDR3 protein is CASSRGDRSEQYF. As DNA, the CDR3 is TGTGCCAGCAGCAGAGGGGACAGATCCGAGCAGTACTTC.

V and J are TRBV7-2 and TRBJ2-7; D is possibly TRBD1 (5 bases). Germline V gene data show CDR1 as SGHTA and CDR2 as FQGNSA. CDR3 length equals 14 residues. Between the trimmed V and J ends, which lost 0 bases and 5 bases, there was a span of 11 bases. This chain's CDR3 is CASSLAVQGNEQYF. CDR3 nucleotide sequence: TGTGCCAGCAGCTTAGCCGTCCAGGGAAACGAGCAGTACTTC.